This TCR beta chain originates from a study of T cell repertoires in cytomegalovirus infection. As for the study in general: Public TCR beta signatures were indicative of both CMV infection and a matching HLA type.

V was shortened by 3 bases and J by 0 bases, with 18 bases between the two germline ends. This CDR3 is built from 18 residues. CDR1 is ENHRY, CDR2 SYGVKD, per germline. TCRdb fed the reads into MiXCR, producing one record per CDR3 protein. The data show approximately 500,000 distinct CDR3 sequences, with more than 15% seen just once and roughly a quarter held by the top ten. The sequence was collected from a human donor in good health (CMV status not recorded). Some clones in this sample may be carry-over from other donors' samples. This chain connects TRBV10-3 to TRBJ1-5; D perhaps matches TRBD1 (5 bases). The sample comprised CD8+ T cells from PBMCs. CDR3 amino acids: CAISDGAQGSDSNQPQHF. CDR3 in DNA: TGTGCCATCAGTGATGGGGCGCAGGGTAGCGATAGCAATCAGCCCCAGCATTTT.